Presented here are 21 T cell receptor beta chains from one specimen sequenced in a study of T cell responses to AZD1222 COVID-19 vaccine. Clones were read by immunoSEQ multiplex PCR, and TCRdb kept only the in-frame ones, dropping some. The sample holds 150,000 to 200,000 clones; more than 80% are singletons and the top ten take less than 4.5%. Sample: peripheral blood, taken 28 days after the second dose of the MenACWY control vaccine. The receptor set was obtained from an adult who received the MenACWY meningococcal vaccine as a control.

The V call is TRBV19, the J call TRBJ1-5, with TRBD1 matching over 8 bases. With 8 bases clipped from V and 2 bases from J, the junction kept 8 bases outside the gene matches. The CDR3 has 15 residues. The germline V gene has CDR1 LNHDA and CDR2 SQIVND (reference sequence). The CDR3 region is CASGQGARGNQPQHF. The CDR3, as DNA: TGTGCCAGTGGGCAGGGGGCGAGAGGCAATCAGCCCCAGCATTTT.

The V gene is TRBV4-1, the J gene TRBJ1-1, with D hard to call. Trimming shortened V by 2 bases and J by 7 bases, and 11 bases separated the two germline ends. The V gene's germline CDR1 is MGHRA and CDR2 YSYEKL. CDR3 length equals 13 residues. The CDR3 here is CASSQISPLEAFF. In nucleotides, the CDR3 is TGCGCCAGCAGCCAAATCAGCCCCCTTGAAGCTTTCTTT.

The chain joins TRBV27 to TRBJ2-1, with 10 nucleotides matching TRBD2. This CDR3 comprises 20 residues. The trim removed 0 bases at V and 4 bases at J, leaving 15 bases unmatched. Per germline, CDR1 MNHEY and CDR2 SMNVEV (reference sequence). In DNA, the CDR3 is TGTGCCAGCAGTTTATCCCCGGGACTAGCGTCCTGGAGTTCATACAATGAGCAGTTCTTC. This codes for CASSLSPGLASWSSYNEQFF.

The chain has TRBV19 and TRBJ1-6, with a possible D match to TRBD1 (5 bases). The CDR3 has 15 amino acids. Germline CDR1 reads LNHDA; CDR2 reads SQIVND (reference sequence). V dropped 1 base and J dropped 10 bases, with 14 bases sitting between them. The CDR3 sequence is CASSIGAGEGSPLHF. The DNA of the CDR3 is TGTGCCAGTAGTATAGGCGCAGGAGAGGGGTCACCCCTCCACTTT.

The chain employs TRBV4-1 and TRBJ1-6; 11 bases fit TRBD1. Germline CDR1 and CDR2: MGHRA and YSYEKL. Losses at the gene ends were 4 bases for V and 8 bases for J; bases not matched to a gene: 7. This CDR3 spans 16 amino acids. CDR3 sequence: CASSLRTGGRDSPLHF. The CDR3, as DNA: TGCGCCAGCAGCCTAAGGACAGGGGGCAGAGATTCACCCCTCCACTTT.

This chain joins TRBV28 and TRBJ1-1; no clear D. V was cut by 4 bases and J by 4 bases, with 19 bases left in between. CDR1 MDHEN and CDR2 SYDVKM come from the germline V gene. CDR3 size: 16 residues. This CDR3 reads CASSSPHLGSSTEAFF. In DNA, the CDR3 is TGTGCCAGCAGTTCCCCCCACCTCGGAAGTAGCACTGAAGCTTTCTTT.

This clone was counted once. The chain couples TRBV21-1 to TRBJ2-7; the table's D call of TRBD2 was not tested on the DNA. TRBV21-1 is a listed pseudogene. This CDR3 has 18 amino acids. Here the CDR3 DNA reads TGTGCCAGCAGCCGGGAGTTGGGACTAGCGGGAGATGCCTACGAGCAGTACTTC. As protein: CASSRELGLAGDAYEQYF.

The chain is built from TRBV6-2 or TRBV6-3 and TRBJ1-1, with D uncertain. The V gene's germline CDR1 is MNHEY and CDR2 SVGEGT. V was pared by 0 bases and J by 11 bases, with 10 bases between. The CDR3 has 12 amino acids. CDR3 in DNA: TGTGCCAGCAGTTACTCACCCCCCGGCGCTTTCTTT. This sequence encodes CASSYSPPGAFF.

This rearrangement joins TRBV19 to TRBJ1-5; D remains unclear. The V gene lost 3 bases and the J gene lost 2 bases, with 11 bases spanning the gap. Germline-derived CDR1 and CDR2 are LNHDA and SQIVND (reference sequence). The CDR3 covers 15 residues. The CDR3: CASSIGRGGNQPQHF. In nucleotides, the CDR3 is TGTGCCAGTAGTATTGGCCGGGGAGGCAATCAGCCCCAGCATTTT.

The genes are TRBV7-3 and TRBJ1-1; 9 bases line up with TRBD1. Germline values: CDR1 SGHTA, CDR2 FQGTGA. This CDR3 comprises 14 residues. The junction had 14 bases not matched to a gene; V was cut back by 6 bases and J by 12 bases. CDR3 protein: CASSPIQGADQTFF. CDR3 DNA: TGTGCCAGCAGTCCTATACAGGGGGCGGATCAGACTTTCTTT.

This clone was observed once. The J gene is TRBJ2-1, the V gene TRBV5-4; D uncertain. The CDR3 consists of 15 residues. V lost 0 bases and J 2 bases, leaving 9 bases between the germline ends. In germline, CDR1 is SGHNT, CDR2 YYREEE (reference sequence). CDR3: CASSLELPPYNEQFF. The CDR3 coding sequence is TGTGCCAGCAGCTTGGAACTACCCCCCTACAATGAGCAGTTCTTC.

This chain links TRBV19 with TRBJ1-6; 10 positions match TRBD1. The trim removed 5 bases at V and 11 bases at J, leaving 6 bases unmatched. The V gene's germline CDR1 is LNHDA and CDR2 SQIVND (reference sequence). This CDR3 comprises 14 residues. The CDR3 DNA follows: TGTGCCAGTAGTGGGGACAGGGGAGCGGCACCCCTCCACTTT. Protein: CASSGDRGAAPLHF.

The chain is built from TRBV27 and TRBJ2-1, with 13 bases identical to TRBD2. Looked up from germline, CDR1 is MNHEY and CDR2 is SMNVEV (reference sequence). This CDR3 has 20 residues. J gave up 0 bases and V 5 bases, and 13 bases lay outside the gene matches. CDR3 sequence: CASSLRTSGSRLSSYNEQFF. The CDR3 bases are TGTGCCAGCAGTCTCCGGACTAGCGGGAGTCGTTTAAGCTCCTACAATGAGCAGTTCTTC.

This sequence joins TRBV6-4 and TRBJ2-1; 7 nucleotides agree with TRBD2. The V gene end was trimmed by 5 bases and the J gene end by 6 bases; junction bases not matched to a gene: 4. This CDR3 has 13 amino acids. Germline CDR1 MRHNA, CDR2 SNTAGT. The CDR3 nucleotides read TGTGCCAGCAGTACCGGGACTACCAATGAGCAGTTCTTC. Its translation is CASSTGTTNEQFF.

The genes are TRBV18 and TRBJ1-1; D unresolved. The V gene's germline CDR1 is KGHSH and CDR2 LQKENI. This CDR3 contains 13 residues. Trimming cost V 1 base and J 5 bases, with 8 bases left between them. The CDR3 loop reads CASSPQVDTEAFF. The CDR3 nucleotides read TGTGCCAGCTCACCACAGGTCGATACTGAAGCTTTCTTT.

The chain links TRBV29-1 to TRBJ1-3; D ambiguous. Germline-derived CDR1 and CDR2 are SQVTM and ANQGSEA. V was pared by 1 base and J by 0 bases, with 16 bases between. The CDR3 covers 17 residues. This CDR3 is CSVEGSPRAGSGNTIYF. CDR3 bases: TGCAGCGTTGAAGGGTCCCCTCGGGCGGGCTCTGGAAACACCATATATTTT.

The chain carries TRBV5-1 and TRBJ2-1, with a possible D match to TRBD2 (6 bases). V was shortened by 3 bases and J by 8 bases, with 33 bases between the two germline ends. CDR3 length equals 20 residues. Germline values: CDR1 SGHRS, CDR2 YFSETQ. CDR3 amino acids: CASSSPNKTSSGDRRDEQFF. CDR3 nucleotides: TGCGCCAGCAGCTCCCCCAATAAAACCTCAAGCGGCGATAGGAGGGATGAGCAGTTCTTC.

V gene TRBV5-5 combines with J gene TRBJ2-7; unclear D gene. From germline, CDR1 is SGHKS and CDR2 YYEKEE (reference sequence). Trimming took 0 bases from V and 7 from J, leaving 8 bases between them. The CDR3 has 12 residues. The CDR3 DNA follows: TGTGCCAGCAGCTTGGCCACCGGGGAGCAGTACTTC. Residues: CASSLATGEQYF.

This rearrangement joins TRBV28 to TRBJ2-4, with D tentatively TRBD2 (5 bases). The germline V gene has CDR1 MDHEN and CDR2 SYDVKM. Trimming removed 3 bases at V and 2 bases at J, with 14 bases between. The CDR3 covers 16 residues. The CDR3: CASSFGVSPTKNIQYF. CDR3 DNA: TGTGCCAGCAGTTTCGGGGTCTCCCCGACCAAAAACATTCAGTACTTC.

The chain combines TRBV7-9 with TRBJ1-2; TRBD1 agrees at 10 bases. The J segment lost 6 bases and the V segment lost 0 bases, leaving 4 bases of the junction unmatched. Germline CDR1 reads SEHNR; CDR2 reads FQNEAQ (reference sequence). This CDR3 contains 15 residues. This CDR3 reads CASSLAGQGIHGYTF. CDR3 DNA: TGTGCCAGCAGCTTAGCGGGACAGGGGATACATGGCTACACCTTC.

The gene calls are TRBV12-5 and TRBJ2-1; D is unclear. V lost 3 bases, J lost 0 bases, and 6 bases lay in between. The CDR3 sequence is 14 residues long. Germline V gene lookup returns CDR1 LGHNT and CDR2 FRNRAP. Here the CDR3 reads CASGLQSSYNEQFF. Here the CDR3 DNA reads TGTGCTAGTGGTTTACAGAGCTCCTACAATGAGCAGTTCTTC.